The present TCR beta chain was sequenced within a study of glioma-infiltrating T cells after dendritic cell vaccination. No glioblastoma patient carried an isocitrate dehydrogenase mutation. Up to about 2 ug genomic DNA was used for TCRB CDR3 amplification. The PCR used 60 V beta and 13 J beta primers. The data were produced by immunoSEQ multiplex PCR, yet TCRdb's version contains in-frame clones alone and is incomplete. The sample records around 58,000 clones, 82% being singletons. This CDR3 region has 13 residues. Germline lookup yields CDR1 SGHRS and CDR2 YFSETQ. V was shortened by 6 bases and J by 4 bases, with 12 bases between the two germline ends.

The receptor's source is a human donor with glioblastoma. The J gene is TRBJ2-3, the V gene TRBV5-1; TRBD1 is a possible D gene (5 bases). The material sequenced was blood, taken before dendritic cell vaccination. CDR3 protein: CASTQTGSDTQYF. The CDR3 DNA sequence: TGCGCCAGCACCCAAACAGGTTCAGATACGCAGTATTTT.